The 32 T cell receptor beta chains reported below all come from one sample, sequenced in a study of T cells in localized non-small cell lung cancer. Data came from immunoSEQ multiplex PCR; TCRdb stores just in-frame clones and leaves some out. The sample carries some 80,000 clones, 70% to 90% recorded once. This sample comprised peripheral blood, obtained before any cancer treatment. Every receptor here comes from a man aged 35-75 years with stage I lung adenocarcinoma.

This sequence joins TRBV19 and TRBJ2-6, with D perhaps matching TRBD1 or TRBD2 (5 bases each). The CDR3 covers 15 residues. Germline V gives CDR1 LNHDA, CDR2 SQIVND (reference sequence). Between the trimmed V and J ends, which lost 5 bases and 4 bases, there was a span of 12 bases. The CDR3, as DNA: TGTGCCAGTAGTGAGGGGACGAAGGGGGCCAACGTCCTGACTTTC. Its translation: CASSEGTKGANVLTF.

The chain recombines TRBV30 with TRBJ2-4; 8 bases align to TRBD1. Germline lookup yields CDR1 GTSNPN and CDR2 SVGIG (reference sequence). The CDR3 covers 17 residues. V lost 5 bases, J lost 1 base, and 13 bases stayed unmatched. CDR3 residues: CAWGQGRRLSAKNIQYF. The CDR3 DNA sequence: TGTGCCTGGGGACAGGGACGTAGATTATCGGCCAAAAACATTCAGTACTTC.

The chain employs TRBV6-1 and TRBJ1-1; 8 nucleotides align to TRBD1. CDR1 is MNHNS and CDR2 is SASEGT in the germline V gene. J lost 5 bases, V lost 6 bases, and 8 bases had no gene match. CDR3 length: 14 amino acids. CDR3 nucleotide sequence: TGTGCCAGCAGCCTGGACAGGGTTCGGACTGAAGCTTTCTTT. It is translated as CASSLDRVRTEAFF.

This clone was recorded only once. The CDR3 region has the DNA TGTGCCAGTAGTATTGCCCGAACTGGAAACACCATATATTTT. Amino acids: CASSIARTGNTIYF. The V and J genes are TRBV19 and TRBJ1-3, with D uncertain. Trimming removed 3 bases from V and 2 bases from J, with 8 bases in between. The CDR3 has 14 residues. Germline values: CDR1 LNHDA, CDR2 SQIVND (reference sequence).

This clone occurred once. The CDR3 nucleotides are TGTGCCAGCAGCTTACCAGTTAATAATTCACCCCTCCACTTT. It encodes CASSLPVNNSPLHF. V is TRBV7-9 and J is TRBJ1-6, with D uncertain. V was cut by 2 bases and J by 5 bases, with 7 bases left in between. The CDR3 totals 14 residues. Germline-derived CDR1 and CDR2 are SEHNR and FQNEAQ (reference sequence).

This clone has just a few counts. The rearrangement uses TRBV5-6 and TRBJ2-2; unclear D gene. CDR1 is SGHDT and CDR2 is YYEEEE in the germline V gene. V lost 5 bases and J lost 1, with 9 bases in between. The CDR3 has 14 amino acids. The CDR3 sequence is CASSRNRNTGELFF. The CDR3 DNA reads as TGTGCCAGCAGTCGAAACAGGAACACCGGGGAGCTGTTTTTT.

V is TRBV5-6 and J is TRBJ1-1; 10 positions agree with TRBD1. J gave up 4 bases and V 4 bases, and 7 bases lay outside the gene matches. The CDR3 has 15 amino acids. CDR1 and CDR2 (germline): SGHDT, YYEEEE. The chain's CDR3 is CASSRDRGFSTEAFF. In DNA, the CDR3 is TGTGCCAGCAGCAGGGACAGGGGATTTTCCACTGAAGCTTTCTTT. Supplemented by reference TRBV5-6 and TRBJ1-1, the full variable domain reads DAGVTQSPTHLIKTRGQQVTLRCSPKSGHDTVSWYQQALGQGPQFIFQYYEEEERQRGNFPDRFSGHQFPNYSSELNVNALLLGDSALYLCASSRDRGFSTEAFFGQGTRLTVV.

The rearrangement joins TRBV2 to TRBJ2-7, with 8 bases that match TRBD1. This CDR3 has 13 residues. V lost 8 bases, J lost 5 bases, and 8 bases stayed unmatched. Germline V gene lookup returns CDR1 SNHLY and CDR2 FYNNEI. The CDR3: CASDRGGNHEQYF. The CDR3 region has the DNA TGTGCCAGCGACAGGGGAGGTAACCACGAGCAGTACTTC.

The V gene is TRBV18, the J gene TRBJ2-1; D gene ambiguous. Germline V gene data show CDR1 as KGHSH and CDR2 as LQKENI. V gave up 1 base and J gave up 3 bases, with 16 bases separating them. This CDR3 spans 17 amino acids. CDR3 bases: TGTGCCAGCTCACCACTTCGAAAACAGCGTATCTACAATGAGCAGTTCTTC. Translated: CASSPLRKQRIYNEQFF.

The chain carries TRBV5-6 and TRBJ1-1; maybe TRBD1 (6 bases). The V gene lost 2 bases and the J gene lost 7 bases, with 24 bases spanning the gap. Germline V lookup: CDR1 SGHDT, CDR2 YYEEEE. This CDR3 has 17 residues. The CDR3 DNA reads as TGTGCCAGCAGCTTTTGGGGGCAGGGAGTCGAGGTGGGTGAAGCTTTCTTT. Translation gives CASSFWGQGVEVGEAFF.

The chain has TRBV9 and TRBJ2-1; 13 positions match TRBD2. V gave up 4 bases and J gave up 2 bases; unmatched junction bases: 6. Looked up from germline, CDR1 is SGDLS and CDR2 is YYNGEE. The CDR3 is 17 residues long. CDR3 protein: CASSSPGLAGAYNEQFF. Written as DNA, the CDR3 is TGTGCCAGCAGCTCCCCCGGACTAGCGGGGGCCTACAATGAGCAGTTCTTC.

The rearrangement links TRBV19 to TRBJ2-5; 7 bases agree with TRBD2. With V trimmed by 3 bases and J by 2 bases, 6 bases remained unmatched. This CDR3 contains 15 residues. Germline V CDR1 and CDR2: LNHDA, SQIVND (reference sequence). In nucleotides, the CDR3 is TGTGCCAGTAGTATCCGGACTAGTTCTCAAGAGACCCAGTACTTC. This encodes CASSIRTSSQETQYF.

This clone was found once. This chain joins TRBV19 and TRBJ2-1; TRBD2 agrees at 8 bases. V shed 4 bases, J shed 5 bases, and the junction held 4 bases outside the gene matches. Germline V CDR1 and CDR2: LNHDA, SQIVND (reference sequence). The CDR3 extends over 14 amino acids. The CDR3 reads CASSSGRLNNEQFF. Written as DNA, the CDR3 is TGTGCCAGTAGTAGCGGGAGGCTCAACAATGAGCAGTTCTTC.

The V and J genes are TRBV7-6 and TRBJ1-1; a possible D gene is TRBD1 (6 bases). V was trimmed by 5 bases and J by 4 bases, leaving 17 bases between them. This CDR3 is built from 15 residues. CDR1 SGHVS and CDR2 FNYEAQ come from the germline V gene. CDR3 loop: CASSPRTVLSTEAFF. The CDR3 DNA sequence: TGTGCCAGCAGCCCTCGGACAGTATTGAGCACTGAAGCTTTCTTT.

The DNA of the CDR3 is TGTGCCTGGACAGGGAGCGCCCTTCAGAGGACCGGGGAGCTGTTTTTT. Translated, it gives CAWTGSALQRTGELFF. The chain recombines TRBV30 with TRBJ2-2, with D perhaps TRBD1 or TRBD2 (5 bases each). The CDR3 has 16 amino acids. Per germline, CDR1 GTSNPN and CDR2 SVGIG (reference sequence). V lost 4 bases, J lost 5 bases, and 20 bases lay in between.

The rearrangement links TRBV4-2 to TRBJ2-6; no clear D gene. CDR3 length: 16 residues. V lost 1 base and J lost 0, with 7 bases in between. Germline V CDR1 and CDR2: LGHNA, YNFKEQ. This CDR3 reads CASSQVDHSGANVLTF. For the CDR3, the DNA is TGTGCCAGCAGCCAAGTGGATCACTCTGGGGCCAACGTCCTGACTTTC.

The chain has TRBV19 and TRBJ1-5, with a tentative D call TRBD1 (5 bases). V was pared by 5 bases and J by 0 bases, with 11 bases between. The germline V gene has CDR1 LNHDA and CDR2 SQIVND (reference sequence). This CDR3 is built from 15 residues. The CDR3 sequence: CASSRTGLSNQPQHF. The CDR3 coding sequence is TGTGCCAGTAGTCGCACGGGGCTTAGCAATCAGCCCCAGCATTTT.

In its sample, this clone was seen once. J is TRBJ2-1 and V is TRBV4-3; D gene ambiguous. Germline loops: CDR1 LGHNA, CDR2 YSLEER. V dropped 0 bases and J dropped 6 bases, with 9 bases sitting between them. The length of the CDR3 is 14 residues. For the CDR3, the DNA is TGCGCCAGCAGCCAAGAAAACTTCTCCAATGAGCAGTTCTTC. As protein: CASSQENFSNEQFF.

The genes are TRBV7-8 and TRBJ2-5; the match to TRBD1 covers 9 bases. Trimming at V came to 5 bases and at J to 1 base, leaving 14 bases not matched to a gene. The CDR3 runs 18 residues. The V gene's germline CDR1 is SGHVS and CDR2 FQNEAQ. This CDR3 reads CASSAESGTGPIQETQYF. DNA of the CDR3: TGTGCCAGCAGCGCAGAATCCGGGACAGGGCCTATCCAAGAGACCCAGTACTTC.

The V call is TRBV5-1, the J call TRBJ2-5; D is unresolved. CDR3 length equals 12 residues. Trimming removed 1 base at V and 4 bases at J, with 5 bases between. The germline gives CDR1 SGHRS, CDR2 YFSETQ. The CDR3 coding sequence is TGCGCCAGCAGCTTGAGGGTAGAGACCCAGTACTTC. Encoded protein: CASSLRVETQYF.

V gene TRBV6-6 combines with J gene TRBJ1-1; TRBD1 might be the D (6 bases). With 3 bases removed from V and 4 bases from J, the gap between germline ends came to 9 bases. The germline CDR1 and CDR2 sequences are MNHNY and SVGAGI (reference sequence). The CDR3 runs to 13 residues. CDR3 coding DNA: TGTGCCAGCAGTTATGTAGGGGGCACTGAAGCTTTCTTT. This sequence encodes CASSYVGGTEAFF.

The rearrangement joins TRBV15 to TRBJ2-2; D uncertain. The germline V and J ends were trimmed by 6 bases and 2 bases, with 19 bases remaining between them. The CDR3 totals 17 residues. The germline gives CDR1 LNHNV, CDR2 YYDKDF (reference sequence). CDR3 in DNA: TGTGCCACCAGAGCCCGGCTACCTAAGGGTAACACCGGGGAGCTGTTTTTT. Translated: CATRARLPKGNTGELFF.

The chain has TRBV6-5 and TRBJ1-2, with 7 nucleotides matching TRBD1. The V gene end was trimmed by 0 bases and the J gene end by 4 bases; junction bases not matched to a gene: 5. CDR1 is MNHEY and CDR2 is SVGAGI in the germline V gene. The CDR3 loop spans 15 amino acids. This CDR3 is CASSYSSGGFYGYTF. CDR3 nucleotide sequence: TGTGCCAGCAGTTACTCGTCAGGGGGATTCTATGGCTACACCTTC.

The rearrangement joins TRBV18 to TRBJ2-1, with D possibly matching TRBD2 (5 bases). V gave up 4 bases and J gave up 7 bases, with 17 bases separating them. The CDR3 sequence is 15 residues long. Germline values: CDR1 KGHSH, CDR2 LQKENI. The CDR3 coding sequence is TGTGCCAGCTCACAGGTCAGCGGCGGCGGAAATGAGCAGTTCTTC. It is translated as CASSQVSGGGNEQFF.

The chain uses TRBV7-9 and TRBJ1-3, with 10 bases identical to TRBD1. CDR3 length equals 18 residues. V gave up 5 bases and J gave up 0 bases; unmatched junction bases: 10. Per germline, CDR1 SEHNR and CDR2 FQNEAQ (reference sequence). CDR3 region: CASSAGQGRRGSGNTIYF. The CDR3 nucleotides read TGTGCCAGCAGCGCGGGACAGGGGAGACGGGGCTCTGGAAACACCATATATTTT.

This clone was counted a single time. The chain couples TRBV2 to TRBJ1-4; perhaps TRBD1 as D (5 bases). Germline values: CDR1 SNHLY, CDR2 FYNNEI. Trimming removed 5 bases from V and 2 bases from J, with 12 bases in between. There are 15 residues in the CDR3. The CDR3 sequence: CASSFSEGTNEKLFF. In DNA, the CDR3 is TGTGCCAGCAGTTTTAGTGAGGGGACTAATGAAAAACTGTTTTTT.

The chain uses TRBV30 and TRBJ1-4, with D tentatively TRBD1 (6 bases). The CDR3 consists of 12 residues. The germline CDR1 and CDR2 sequences are GTSNPN and SVGIG (reference sequence). The CDR3 nucleotides read TGTGCTGAGGGGGGAGAAGATGAAAAACTGTTTTTT. Encoded protein: CAEGGEDEKLFF.

The V call is TRBV2, the J call TRBJ2-1; 9 nucleotides agree with TRBD2. CDR3 length: 16 amino acids. Germline V lookup: CDR1 SNHLY, CDR2 FYNNEI. V was clipped by 4 bases and J by 9 bases; unmatched bases: 13. The CDR3 coding sequence is TGTGCCAGCAGTGGGGGACTAGCCAGCTTTCGGGGTGAGCAGTTCTTC. Protein: CASSGGLASFRGEQFF.

This chain links TRBV23-1 with TRBJ1-1; D perhaps matches TRBD1 (5 bases). TRBV23-1 counts as an open reading frame of uncertain function. Trimming cost V 7 bases and J 3 bases, with 12 bases left between them. The CDR3 sequence is 13 residues long. As DNA, the CDR3 is TGCGCCAGCACCCCGAGGGGAGACACTGAAGCTTTCTTT. This encodes CASTPRGDTEAFF.

V and J are TRBV10-3 and TRBJ1-1, with D unclear. The CDR3 runs 12 residues. CDR1 and CDR2 from the germline V gene are ENHRY and SYGVKD. Trimming removed 7 bases from V and 1 base from J, with 7 bases in between. The DNA of the CDR3 is TGTGCCATCAATAAGGGGAACACTGAAGCTTTCTTT. Protein sequence: CAINKGNTEAFF.

This clone was observed a handful of times. The V call is TRBV10-2, the J call TRBJ1-1; D unresolved. Germline values: CDR1 WSHSY, CDR2 SAAADI. The CDR3 spans 12 residues. The V end was cut by 5 bases, the J end by 2 bases, with 6 bases between. The CDR3 protein is CASSLLNTEAFF. The CDR3 nucleotides are TGCGCCAGCAGTCTTCTCAACACTGAAGCTTTCTTT.

The chain has TRBV9 and TRBJ2-7; tentative D call: TRBD1 (6 bases). Germline V gene lookup returns CDR1 SGDLS and CDR2 YYNGEE. V lost 4 bases and J 2 bases, leaving 13 bases between the germline ends. CDR3 length: 14 amino acids. The CDR3 DNA is TGTGCCAGCAGCACTGGGACAAATCCCTACGAGCAGTACTTC. It encodes CASSTGTNPYEQYF.